This T cell receptor (beta chain) originates from a study of blood T cell repertoires in COVID-19. Per germline, CDR1 SGHAT and CDR2 FQNNGV. The V and J ends lost 3 bases and 6 bases respectively, with 15 bases between them. This CDR3 region has 16 residues. Libraries were prepared by immunoSEQ multiplex PCR; TCRdb keeps only in-frame clonotypes and omits some of them. Of some 70,000 clones listed, 86% are singletons. The receptor comes from a man aged 25 to 40 with acute or convalescent COVID-19. Sequencing was done on a sample of peripheral blood. This rearrangement joins TRBV11-2 to TRBJ1-6; D is possibly TRBD1 (6 bases). The CDR3 spells CASSFQTGTFNSPLHF. CDR3 sequence (DNA): TGTGCCAGCAGCTTTCAGACAGGAACCTTTAATTCACCCCTCCACTTT.